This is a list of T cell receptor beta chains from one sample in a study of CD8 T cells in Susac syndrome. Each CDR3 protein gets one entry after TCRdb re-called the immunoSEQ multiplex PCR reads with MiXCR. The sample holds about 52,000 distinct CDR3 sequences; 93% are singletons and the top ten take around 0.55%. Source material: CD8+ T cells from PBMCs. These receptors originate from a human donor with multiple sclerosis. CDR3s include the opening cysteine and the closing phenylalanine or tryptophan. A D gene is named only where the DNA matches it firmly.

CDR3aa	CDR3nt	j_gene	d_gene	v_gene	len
CASRLTGGNYGYTF	TGTGCCAGCAGATTGACAGGGGGCAACTATGGCTACACCTTC	TRBJ1-2	TRBD1	TRBV25-1	14
CATSRRDRGSRETQYF	TGTGCCACCAGCAGAAGGGACAGGGGTTCGAGGGAGACCCAGTACTTC	TRBJ2-5	TRBD1	TRBV15	16
CASSSHRPSNTEAFF	TGTGCCAGCAGCTCCCATAGACCGTCGAACACTGAAGCTTTCTTT	TRBJ1-1	.	TRBV7-2	15
CASSPQGNYGYTF	TGTGCCAGCAGCCCCCAGGGTAACTATGGCTACACCTTC	TRBJ1-2	.	TRBV9	13
CASSFGDGARYGYTF	TGTGCCAGCAGCTTCGGAGATGGGGCCCGCTATGGCTACACCTTC	TRBJ1-2	.	TRBV12-3/TRBV12-4	15
CASRNRPPNYGYTF	TGTGCCAGCAGGAATCGTCCTCCTAACTATGGCTACACCTTC	TRBJ1-2	.	TRBV5-4	14
CASSSRTANTEAFF	TGTGCCAGCAGCTCCCGGACAGCGAACACTGAAGCTTTCTTT	TRBJ1-1	.	TRBV7-9	14
CASSPSSGLHTDTQYF	TGTGCCAGCAGCCCATCCAGCGGCCTACACACAGATACGCAGTATTTT	TRBJ2-3	.	TRBV2	16
CASSQITEVVGGTYEQYF	TGCGCCAGCAGTCAAATTACAGAAGTTGTTGGTGGTACCTACGAGCAGTACTTC	TRBJ2-7	.	TRBV23-1	18
CASSPPERYNEQFF	TGTGCCAGCAGCCCCCCCGAACGCTACAATGAGCAGTTCTTC	TRBJ2-1	.	TRBV13	14
CASSQGQFSNQPQHF	TGCGCCAGCAGCCAGGGACAGTTTAGCAATCAGCCCCAGCATTTT	TRBJ1-5	TRBD1	TRBV4-1	15
CASSSPGKEQFF	TGTGCCAGCAGCTCTCCGGGCAAGGAGCAGTTCTTC	TRBJ2-1	.	TRBV3-1	12